The clone carrying this T cell receptor beta chain appeared a few times. Antigen: not known. Germline-derived CDR1 and CDR2 are SEHNR and FQNEAQ (reference sequence). The CDR3 consists of 14 residues. The V and J ends lost 4 bases and 7 bases, in that order; junction bases with no gene match: 4. This sample is drawn from a study of T-cell memory formation after mild COVID-19. Study observations and caveats: Second-wave clones peaking on day 37 lacked confirmed SARS-CoV-2 specificity. While clones contracting from day 15 to 85 were balanced between CD4 and CD8, later expanders leaned CD4+. Some SARS-CoV-2-responding clones were already detected in memory before infection.

Constant-segment-primed 5'RACE gave TCR alpha and TCR beta cDNA libraries with sample barcodes and UMIs. TCRdb ran MiXCR on the 5' RACE reads and lists one entry per CDR3 protein. The sample contains approximately 560,000 distinct CDR3 sequences, roughly 17% of which appear only once. Sequences were obtained from PBMCs or a T cell subset sorted from them (not recorded which). The sequence was collected from an adult woman who had mild COVID-19 (a few samples of this study predate the infection). Cell type and time point are not known. The genes are TRBV7-9 and TRBJ2-1, with TRBD2 matching over 10 bases. The CDR3 sequence is CASSSGLASNEQFF. The DNA of the CDR3 is TGTGCCAGCAGCTCGGGACTAGCGAGTAATGAGCAGTTCTTC.